This TCR beta chain is from a study of T cell repertoires in cytomegalovirus infection. Overall study context: Both a matching HLA type and CMV infection were indicated by public TCR beta signatures. Study results and limitations: Identification of carriers of CMV plus the relevant HLA was achieved through cumulative public TCR beta family frequency. The ex vivo response was dominated by HLA-C-restricted CMV-specific TCR beta clonotypes.

J lost 0 bases, V lost 0 bases, and 5 bases had no gene match. This CDR3 has 16 amino acids. Germline values: CDR1 DFQATT, CDR2 SNEGSKA (reference sequence). TCRdb analysed the reads with MiXCR anew, one entry per CDR3 protein. The repertoire consists of 35,000 to 55,000 distinct CDR3 sequences, with more than 20% occurring once and the leading ten covering around a sixth. For this clonotype: Its cognate antigen is unknown.

The specimen was PBMCs, sequenced either directly or after in vitro stimulation (not recorded which). This TCR derives from a human donor in good health (CMV status not recorded). Some clones in this sample may be carry-over from other donors' samples. The V gene is TRBV20-1, the J gene TRBJ1-1; 9 bases agree with TRBD1. The CDR3 DNA follows: TGCAGTGCTAGAGACCGGACAGGGGCCTTGAACACTGAAGCTTTCTTT. Protein: CSARDRTGALNTEAFF.